This entry is about one TCR beta chain. The antigen remains unidentified. The treatment is: roughly ten-day PBMC culture with coronavirus spike peptide pools or control peptides (ViraFEST assay). Before Alpha, Beta and Delta appeared in the US, convalescents tested positive (March–December 2020). The sample comes from a study of vaccination and CD4 T cells after COVID-19. The assay that was used to sequence DNA from cultured CD4+ T cells was the Oncomine TCR Beta short-read assay. It was from cultured CD4+ T cells that genomic DNA was extracted. TCRdb reanalysed the PCR reads using MiXCR and keeps one entry per CDR3 protein. Of nearly 25,000 distinct CDR3 sequences listed, about three fifths are singletons. Germline CDR1 MNHEY, CDR2 SVGAGI. V was shortened by 2 bases and J by 4 bases, with 9 bases between the two germline ends. The CDR3 spans 14 residues.

Specimen: CD4+ T cells from blood, cultured in vitro. The source of this sequence is a human donor who had recovered from COVID-19. The rearrangement uses TRBV6-5 and TRBJ1-5; the D is unclear. In DNA form, the CDR3 reads TGTGCCAGCAGTTACATTTATGGGAATCAGCCCCAGCATTTT. This codes for CASSYIYGNQPQHF.